This entry describes one T cell receptor beta chain. This record comes from a study of sequential checkpoint blockade in melanoma. Treatment here: randomized to nivolumab then ipilimumab (arm A) or the reverse (arm B). From thawed PBMCs, live CD3+CD8+ cells negative for CD19 and CD56 were sorted. Libraries were prepared by immunoSEQ multiplex PCR; TCRdb keeps only in-frame clonotypes and omits some of them. The table has approximately 8,400 clones, about three fifths seen once. CDR1 and CDR2 from the germline V gene are MNHNY and SVGAGI (reference sequence). The CDR3 is 14 amino acids. J gave up 3 bases and V 7 bases, and 7 bases lay outside the gene matches.

The V and J genes are TRBV6-6 and TRBJ2-7; 9 bases agree with TRBD1. The clonotype originates from a human patient with melanoma. Some clones in this sample may be carry-over from other donors' samples. This specimen was CD8+ T cells sorted from blood (inferred from file names), taken from a patient given nivolumab and ipilimumab in sequence. CDR3 protein: CASNTGGFFYEQYF. The CDR3 DNA sequence: TGTGCCAGCAATACAGGGGGCTTCTTCTACGAGCAGTACTTC.